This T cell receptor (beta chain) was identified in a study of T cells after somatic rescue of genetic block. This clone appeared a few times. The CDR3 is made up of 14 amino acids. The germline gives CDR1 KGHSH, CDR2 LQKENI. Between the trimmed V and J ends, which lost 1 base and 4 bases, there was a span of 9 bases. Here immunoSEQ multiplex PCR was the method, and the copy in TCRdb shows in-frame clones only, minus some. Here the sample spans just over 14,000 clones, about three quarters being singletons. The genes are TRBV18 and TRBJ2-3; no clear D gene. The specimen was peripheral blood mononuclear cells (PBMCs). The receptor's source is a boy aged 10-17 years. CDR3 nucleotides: TGTGCCAGCTCACCACTCCGGGTCCCAGATACGCAGTATTTT. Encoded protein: CASSPLRVPDTQYF.